This T cell receptor (beta chain) was found in a study of T cells in Graves' hyperthyroidism and ophthalmopathy. The sample holds many counts of this clonotype. The antigen remains undetermined. Patients with uncontrolled infections, other autoimmune diseases, pregnancy or lactation were excluded. PBMCs were derived from approximately 10 ml fresh peripheral blood. Amplification of TCR beta CDR3 regions used RNA as the template. First-round RT-PCR of the TCR CDR3 relied on the HTBI primer set. From the multiplex PCR reads, TCRdb called clonotypes with MiXCR, one entry per CDR3 protein. This sample has 240,000 or so distinct CDR3 sequences, with over 15% found just once. Findings and limits, study-wide: It was a median around 6 months before onset that the model predicted ophthalmopathy.

The germline gives CDR1 DFQATT, CDR2 SNEGSKA (reference sequence). The CDR3 is made up of 14 amino acids. The germline V and J ends were trimmed by 6 bases and 1 base, with 15 bases remaining between them. This chain connects TRBV20-1 to TRBJ1-1; possible D gene TRBD1, 6 bases. The specimen was blood. The receptor was derived from a woman between 18 and 29 years old with Graves' ophthalmopathy. The DNA for the CDR3 is TGCAGTGCCTCAGAGGGGGGGGCGAACACTGAAGCTTTCTTT. Protein product: CSASEGGANTEAFF.